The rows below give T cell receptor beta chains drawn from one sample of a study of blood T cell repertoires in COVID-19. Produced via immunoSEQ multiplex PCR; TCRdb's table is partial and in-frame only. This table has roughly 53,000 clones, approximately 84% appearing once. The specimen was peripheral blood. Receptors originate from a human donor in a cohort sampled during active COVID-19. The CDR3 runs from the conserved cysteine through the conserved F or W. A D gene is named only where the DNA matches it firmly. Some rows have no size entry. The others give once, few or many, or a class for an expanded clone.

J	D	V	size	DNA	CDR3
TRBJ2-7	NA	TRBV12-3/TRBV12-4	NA	TGTGCCAGCAGTTTACGGAGGGTCGAGCAGTACTTC	CASSLRRVEQYF
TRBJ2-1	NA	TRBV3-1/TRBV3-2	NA	TGTGCCAGCAGCCTGGGACTCCAGAGCTACAATGAGCAGTTCTTC	CASSLGLQSYNEQFF
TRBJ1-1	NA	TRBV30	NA	TGTGCCTGGAATCCGACGGGGGACGCTGAAGCTTTCTTT	CAWNPTGDAEAFF
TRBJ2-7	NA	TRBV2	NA	TGTGCCAGCAGTGTCGCAGGCCTTCCCGCCGAGCAGTACTTC	CASSVAGLPAEQYF
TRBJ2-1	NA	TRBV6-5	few	TGTGCCAGCACCCCCATGTGGGCTACAATTGGGCAGTTCTTC	CASTPMWATIGQFF
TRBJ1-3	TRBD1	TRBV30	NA	TGTGCCTGGAAAGGAGGGACAGGGAAAGGAAACACCATATATTTT	CAWKGGTGKGNTIYF
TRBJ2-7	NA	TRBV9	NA	TGTGCCAGCAGCCCGCGGGACCTCTTTGTCCCTTACGAGCAGTACTTC	CASSPRDLFVPYEQYF
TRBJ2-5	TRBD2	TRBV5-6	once	TGTGCCAGCAGCGGGTTAGCGGGAGGCCGGGGTCGGACCCAGTACTTC	CASSGLAGGRGRTQYF
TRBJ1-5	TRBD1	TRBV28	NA	TGTGCCAGCAGTCCATGGGACAGTCAGCCCCAGCATTTT	CASSPWDSQPQHF
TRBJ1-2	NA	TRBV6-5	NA	TGTGCCAGCAGCGCTTCCCACCCCAGGCCGGGCTACACCTTC	CASSASHPRPGYTF
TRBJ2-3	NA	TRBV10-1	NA	TGCGCCAGCAGTGGGGGACTGAGCACAGATACGCAGTATTTT	CASSGGLSTDTQYF
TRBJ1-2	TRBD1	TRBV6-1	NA	TGTGCCAGCAGTGAGAGACAGGGTTCAATCTATGGCTACACCTTC	CASSERQGSIYGYTF
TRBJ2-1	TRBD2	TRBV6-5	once	TGTGCCAGCGGGACTAGCGGGTTTACCTACAATGAGCAGTTCTTC	CASGTSGFTYNEQFF
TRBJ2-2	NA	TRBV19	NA	TGTGCCAGTAGCCCCGCGGGCTATAACACCGGGGAGCTGTTTTTT	CASSPAGYNTGELFF
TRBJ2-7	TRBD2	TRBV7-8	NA	TGTGCCAGCAGCATTAGCGGGGGCTACGAGCAGTACTTC	CASSISGGYEQYF
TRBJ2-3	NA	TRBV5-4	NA	TGTGCCAGCAGCCCGAAAAGCCTAAGCACAGATACGCAGTATTTT	CASSPKSLSTDTQYF
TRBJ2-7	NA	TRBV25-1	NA	TGTGCCAGCAGCCCCATGGACATTTCCTACGAGCAGTACTTC	CASSPMDISYEQYF
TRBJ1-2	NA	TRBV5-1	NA	TGCGCCAGCAGCCCGGGAGGGGGGGAAAATGGCTACACCTTC	CASSPGGGENGYTF
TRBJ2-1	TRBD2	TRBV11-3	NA	TGTGCCAGCAGCCCAAGCGGGGGGGGGTATAATGAGCAGTTCTTC	CASSPSGGGYNEQFF
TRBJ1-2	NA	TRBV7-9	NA	TGTGCCAGCAGCCGGGGGAACTATGGCTACACCTTC	CASSRGNYGYTF
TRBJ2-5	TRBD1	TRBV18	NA	TGTGCCAGCTCAAGCCTTGGGGACAGGGAAGAGACCCAGTACTTC	CASSSLGDREETQYF
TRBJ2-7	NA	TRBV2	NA	TGTGCCAGCAGGGCCCAGGGGACCTCCTACGAGCAGTACTTC	CASRAQGTSYEQYF
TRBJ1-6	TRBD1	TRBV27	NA	TGTGCCAGCAGTTCACTCAGCGACAGGGTTAATTCACCCCTCCACTTT	CASSSLSDRVNSPLHF
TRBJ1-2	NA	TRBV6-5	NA	TGTGCCAGCAGTTACAGTCTGGCAGGGCCCTATGGCTACACCTTC	CASSYSLAGPYGYTF
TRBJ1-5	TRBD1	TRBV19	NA	TGTGCCAGTAGTTCCCTGGACAGGGTGGATCAGCCCCAGCATTTT	CASSSLDRVDQPQHF
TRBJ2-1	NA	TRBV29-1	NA	TGCAGCGTTGAACGGGCTTGGGGGAGGGGGGATGAGCAGTTCTTC	CSVERAWGRGDEQFF
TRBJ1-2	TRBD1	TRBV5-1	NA	TGCGCCAGCAGCTTTGACAGGGATGGCTACACCTTC	CASSFDRDGYTF
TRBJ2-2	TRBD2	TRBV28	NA	TGTGCCAGCAGTCCCCTAGCGGGAAGGGGCGGGGAGCTGTTTTTT	CASSPLAGRGGELFF
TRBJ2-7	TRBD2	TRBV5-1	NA	TGCGCCAGCAGCTTGCTAGCGGGATCGGGGGAGCAGTACTTC	CASSLLAGSGEQYF
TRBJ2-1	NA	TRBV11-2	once	TGTGCCAGCAGTCGAGAGGTGTATGAGCAGTTCTTC	CASSREVYEQFF
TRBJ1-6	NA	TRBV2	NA	TGTGCCAGCATGTGGGACAATTATAATTCACCCCTCCACTTT	CASMWDNYNSPLHF
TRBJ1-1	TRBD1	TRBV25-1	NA	TGTGCCAGCAGCAAAGGGAACAGGGGGGCTTTCTTT	CASSKGNRGAFF
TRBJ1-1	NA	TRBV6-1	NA	TGTGCCAGCACTGAACGTTCCTCTAGCATAGCTTTCTTT	CASTERSSSIAFF
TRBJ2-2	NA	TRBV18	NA	TGTGCCAGCTCAATCTCCGGGACTTACAACACCGGGGAGCTGTTTTTT	CASSISGTYNTGELFF
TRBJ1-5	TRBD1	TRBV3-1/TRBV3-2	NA	TGTGCCAGCAGCCCCAGACAGGGAAGCAATCAGCCCCAGCATTTT	CASSPRQGSNQPQHF
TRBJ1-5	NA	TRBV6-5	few	TGTGCCAGCAGTTACCGCCAAGGAGATTATCAGCCCCAGCATTTT	CASSYRQGDYQPQHF
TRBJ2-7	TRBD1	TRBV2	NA	TGTGCCAGCAGGGACAGGACGGTCTACGAGCAGTACTTC	CASRDRTVYEQYF
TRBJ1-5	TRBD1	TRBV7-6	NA	TGTGCCAGCAGCTTAGCGGAGGGCAGGGGGAGCAATCAGCCCCAGCATTTT	CASSLAEGRGSNQPQHF
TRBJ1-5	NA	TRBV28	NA	TGTGCCAGCAGATACATAGGGGGTAGCAATCAGCCCCAGCATTTT	CASRYIGGSNQPQHF
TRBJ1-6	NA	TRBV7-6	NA	TGTGCCAGCAGCTTAGGTCCGGACATAGAGCCTTCACCCCTCCACTTT	CASSLGPDIEPSPLHF
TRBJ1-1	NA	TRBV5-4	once	TGTGCCAGCAGCTTGGGACAGATGAACACTGAAGCTTTCTTT	CASSLGQMNTEAFF
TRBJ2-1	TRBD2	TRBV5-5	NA	TGTGCCAGCAGCTTGGAGGCAAGCGGGAGGGCCCATGAGCAGTTCTTC	CASSLEASGRAHEQFF
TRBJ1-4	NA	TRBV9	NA	TGTGCCAGCAAACGGGGGTCAACTAATGAAAAACTGTTTTTT	CASKRGSTNEKLFF
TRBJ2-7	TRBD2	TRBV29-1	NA	TGCAGCGTGGGCGGGAGCCTCTACGAGCAGTACTTC	CSVGGSLYEQYF
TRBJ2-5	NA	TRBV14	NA	TGTGCCAGCAGCCCCACAGGAACCCAAGAGACCCAGTACTTC	CASSPTGTQETQYF
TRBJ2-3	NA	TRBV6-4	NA	TGTGCCAGCAGTCCGACATGGGGCGCAGATACGCAGTATTTT	CASSPTWGADTQYF
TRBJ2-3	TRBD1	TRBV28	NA	TGTGCCAGCAGTTCGCCGGGACAGGGAGCAAATACGCAGTATTTT	CASSSPGQGANTQYF
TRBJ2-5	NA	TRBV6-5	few	TGTGCCAGCAAGCAGACAGACCGGGAGACCCAGTACTTC	CASKQTDRETQYF
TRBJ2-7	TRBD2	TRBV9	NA	TGTGCCAGCAGCGTAGGACGGGGGGACTACGAGCAGTACTTC	CASSVGRGDYEQYF
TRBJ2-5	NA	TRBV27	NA	TGTGCCAGCAGTTTGGCCGCGGGAAGGGAGACCCAGTACTTC	CASSLAAGRETQYF
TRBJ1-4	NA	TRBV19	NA	TGTGCCAGTAACCCAGGGGCGCGAAATGAAAAACTGTTTTTT	CASNPGARNEKLFF
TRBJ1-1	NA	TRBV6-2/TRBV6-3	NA	TGTGCCAGCAGTTACATATCCCAGGGGACTGAAGCTTTCTTT	CASSYISQGTEAFF
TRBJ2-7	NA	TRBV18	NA	TGTGCCAGCTCACCAAGAGGAGGGGGCACATCCTACGAGCAGTACTTC	CASSPRGGGTSYEQYF
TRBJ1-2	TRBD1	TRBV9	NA	TGTGCCAGCAGCGGACAGGGGCGCGGCTACACCTTC	CASSGQGRGYTF